This T cell receptor beta chain was recovered during a study of blood T cell repertoires in COVID-19. The overall study: The United States, Italy and Spain supplied acute and convalescent COVID-19 samples. Sources were T cells, B-cell-depleted T cells, or PBMCs; the material itself was cDNA or gDNA.

In the original analysis: Reference gene primer amplification in the assay estimated nucleated cell counts. The assay was immunoSEQ multiplex PCR, and TCRdb's table has in-frame clones only and misses some. The V and J calls and the clone size are those of that table, but D and trimming were determined from the DNA. The data contain roughly 120,000 clones, approximately 85% of them singletons. Sequenced material: peripheral blood. The source is a human donor in a cohort sampled during active COVID-19.

DNA for the CDR3: TGTGCCAGCAGCCAACCCGGGGGGGCCTACAATGAGCAGTTCTTC. Translation: CASSQPGGAYNEQFF. V is TRBV11-2 and J is TRBJ2-1, with 8 bases matching TRBD2. With V trimmed by 5 bases and J by 2 bases, 5 bases remained unmatched. Germline CDR1 and CDR2: SGHAT and FQNNGV. CDR3 size: 15 residues.